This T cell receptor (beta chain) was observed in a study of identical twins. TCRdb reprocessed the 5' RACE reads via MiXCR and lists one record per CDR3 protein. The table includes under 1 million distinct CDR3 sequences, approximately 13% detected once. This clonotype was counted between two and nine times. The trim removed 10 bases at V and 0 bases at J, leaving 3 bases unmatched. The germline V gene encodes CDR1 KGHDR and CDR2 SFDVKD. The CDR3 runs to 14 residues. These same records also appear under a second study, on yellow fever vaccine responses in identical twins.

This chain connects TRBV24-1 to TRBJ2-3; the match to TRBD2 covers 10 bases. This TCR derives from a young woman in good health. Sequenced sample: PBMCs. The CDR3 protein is CATSSGRSTDTQYF. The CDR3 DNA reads TGTGCCACAAGTAGCGGGAGGAGCACAGATACGCAGTATTTT.